The sequence of this T cell receptor (beta chain) was determined in a study of vaccination effects on CD4 cells after COVID-19. Study-level information: All participants had two doses of either the BNT162b2 or mRNA-1273 vaccine.

Assay: immunoSEQ multiplex PCR; the TCRdb copy retains only in-frame clones and omits some. The sample yields about 73,000 clones, roughly 79% seen once. Before sequencing took place, the ViraFEST assay used viral peptide pools to expand antigen-specific CD4+ T cells. Once cultured for approximately ten days, the cells underwent separation to obtain CD4+ T cells. According to the study, vaccine recipients showed no prior SARS-CoV-2 infection and negative nucleocapsid antibodies. For each well, over 1.5 million PBMC were cultured with around 9.8 IU/ml IL-2 and roughly 9.2 ug/ml peptides. CDR3 length equals 15 residues. Germline lookup yields CDR1 LGHDT and CDR2 YNNKEL (reference sequence). Trimming shortened V by 1 base and J by 3 bases, and 10 bases separated the two germline ends. Study-level points and caveats: Infection- and vaccine-induced clones contracted markedly late after vaccination. There was only 1 of 255 vaccine-induced clones in healthy vaccinees that cross-reacted with common cold coronaviruses.

This clone came up many times. Its antigen is as yet unknown. This sequence was found in a human donor who received a COVID-19 vaccine. Sequencing used CD4+ T cells from PBMCs cultured with HCoV-NL63 spike peptides, obtained before COVID-19 vaccination. The chain couples TRBV3-1 (or the pseudogene TRBV3-2) to TRBJ1-5; no firm D call. CDR3 coding DNA: TGTGCCAGCAGCCAAGCTTTGCAGTCCAATCAGCCCCAGCATTTT. This gives the protein CASSQALQSNQPQHF.